This T cell receptor beta chain emerged from a study of CD8 T cells in ankylosing spondylitis. This clonotype has a handful of counts. The target antigen is unknown. CDR1 and CDR2 from the germline V gene are DFQATT and SNEGSKA (reference sequence). The CDR3 is made up of 15 amino acids. V dropped 5 bases and J dropped 4 bases, with 21 bases sitting between them. TCRdb re-called the 5' RACE reads through MiXCR, storing one row per CDR3 protein. The profile shows more than 300,000 distinct CDR3 sequences, less than 9.5% of them singletons. General observations from the study: Characteristic of ankylosing spondylitis blood, it appeared, was a TCR beta motif comprising fewer than 10 highly homologous variants.

This TCR was recovered from a male donor with ankylosing spondylitis. This chain links TRBV20-1 with TRBJ2-7; D is possibly TRBD1 (6 bases). Sequencing was performed on blood, either unsorted or a sorted T cell fraction (not recorded which). The CDR3, as DNA: TGCAGTGCTCCCCCTATGAGGGCCAGGGGATACGAGCAGTACTTC. Protein: CSAPPMRARGYEQYF.